The 14 T cell receptor beta chains in this list originate from one sample, sequenced in a study of blood T cells in healthy people across ages. A sample-barcoded 5' primer and a J-beta primer mix were used in a second PCR of about 6 to 11 cycles. TCRdb re-derived calls from the 5' RACE reads in MiXCR, one entry per CDR3 protein. This table has under 2 million distinct CDR3 sequences, about 31% appearing once. Sequencing was carried out using blood. These receptors originate from a woman between 25 and 40 years old in good health.

To note about this clonotype: An end of the junction differs from the germline gene, which may be a read error. V is TRBV7-3 and J is TRBJ2-1; D unclear. CDR3 length: 14 amino acids. The germline CDR1 and CDR2 sequences are SGHTA and FQGTGA. CDR3 protein: CTSSLSDVNNEQFF. CDR3 bases: TGTACCAGCAGCTTAAGTGACGTGAACAATGAGCAGTTCTTC.

Ten or more counts support this clonotype. The rearrangement joins TRBV12-3 or TRBV12-4 to TRBJ2-5; D unclear. V lost 3 bases and J lost 2, with 7 bases in between. The CDR3 covers 13 residues. The CDR3, as DNA: TGTGCCAGCAGTTTTGTTCGGCAAGAGACCCAGTACTTC. Its translation: CASSFVRQETQYF.

As for this clonotype: A junction boundary mismatches the germline segment, possibly from a read error. The rearrangement uses TRBV10-3 and TRBJ2-1; the D gene is possibly TRBD2 (6 bases). The CDR3 totals 12 residues. Germline V gives CDR1 ENHRY, CDR2 SYGVKD. The CDR3 DNA reads as TGTGCCACGGGGGTGGCAGGGAATGAGCGGTTCTTC. This codes for CATGVAGNERFF.

The table lists this clonotype with a few counts. The chain employs TRBV15 and TRBJ1-5; maybe TRBD1 (6 bases). The V gene lost 0 bases and the J gene lost 7 bases, with 13 bases spanning the gap. This CDR3 spans 15 amino acids. Per germline, CDR1 LNHNV and CDR2 YYDKDF (reference sequence). The CDR3 sequence: CATSRDQGGNQPQHF. CDR3 coding DNA: TGTGCCACCAGCAGAGATCAAGGGGGAAACCAGCCCCAGCATTTT.

The rearrangement joins TRBV14 to TRBJ2-5, with 8 bases identical to TRBD2. The V and J ends lost 4 bases and 1 base, in that order; junction bases with no gene match: 11. The CDR3 is made up of 17 amino acids. The germline gives CDR1 SGHDN, CDR2 FVKESK. The CDR3 reads CASSPLFGRGAQETQYF. The CDR3 DNA is TGTGCCAGCAGCCCCCTATTTGGGCGGGGGGCCCAAGAGACCCAGTACTTC. Looking up the rest from reference TRBV14 and TRBJ2-5 gives the full variable domain: EAGVTQFPSHSVIEKGQTVTLRCDPISGHDNLYWYRRVMGKEIKFLLHFVKESKQDESGMPNNRFLAERTGGTYSTLKVQPAELEDSGVYFCASSPLFGRGAQETQYFGPGTRLLVL.

This clonotype was counted a few times. The CDR3 nucleotides read TGTGCCAGCAGCTTTGGGGCGGACACGTATGGCTACACCTTC. This encodes CASSFGADTYGYTF. J is TRBJ1-2 and V is TRBV7-2; TRBD1 might be the D (5 bases). Trimming stripped 3 bases from V and 5 bases from J, with 13 bases between. This CDR3 region has 14 residues. Germline loops: CDR1 SGHTA, CDR2 FQGNSA.

CDR3 bases: TGCGCCAGCAGCCAAGAGGATAGGACTTGGCAGTACTTC. Its protein product is CASSQEDRTWQYF. The rearrangement links TRBV4-1 to TRBJ2-5, with a weak D call TRBD2 (5 bases). The CDR3 runs 13 residues. Trimming left V 0 bases short and J 11 bases short, with 13 bases between. Germline V gene lookup returns CDR1 MGHRA and CDR2 YSYEKL.

This clonotype was counted a few times. The junction departs from the called germline gene at one end, perhaps through a read error. The gene calls are TRBV5-1 and TRBJ2-7, with D perhaps assigned TRBD1 or TRBD2 (6 bases each). The CDR3 contains 15 residues. Germline V gene lookup returns CDR1 SGHRS and CDR2 YFSETQ. CDR3 loop: CAGSLALGGGNERYF. Here the CDR3 DNA reads TGCGCCGGCAGCTTGGCCTTAGGGGGAGGAAACGAGCGGTACTTC.

In this sample, this clonotype turned up a few times. V gene TRBV7-6 combines with J gene TRBJ2-1; the match to TRBD2 covers 13 bases. There are 16 residues in the CDR3. The ends lost 5 bases at V and 9 bases at J; junction bases unmatched: 10. From germline, CDR1 is SGHVS and CDR2 FNYEAQ. The CDR3 DNA follows: TGTGCCAGCAGCACCTCAGGACTAGCGGGAGTCGGTGAGCAGTTCTTC. This codes for CASSTSGLAGVGEQFF. Looking up the rest from reference TRBV7-6 and TRBJ2-1 gives the full variable domain: GAGVSQSPRYKVTKRGQDVALRCDPISGHVSLYWYRQALGQGPEFLTYFNYEAQQDKSGLPNDRFSAERPEGSISTLTIQRTEQRDSAMYRCASSTSGLAGVGEQFFGPGTRLTVL.

The V gene is TRBV3-1, the J gene TRBJ2-3, with D unresolved. Germline V lookup: CDR1 LGHDT, CDR2 YNNKEL (reference sequence). The V gene lost 7 bases and the J gene lost 5 bases, with 7 bases spanning the gap. This CDR3 contains 11 residues. The CDR3 protein is CASTHEDTQYF. The CDR3 nucleotides read TGTGCCAGCACCCATGAAGATACGCAGTATTTT.

The CDR3 region has the DNA TGCAGTGCTAGAGATCGGGGAAGCGGGAGAGTTGGCTACGAGCAGTACTTC. The encoded protein is CSARDRGSGRVGYEQYF. V is TRBV20-1 and J is TRBJ2-7; 8 nucleotides line up with TRBD2. Germline loops: CDR1 DFQATT, CDR2 SNEGSKA (reference sequence). Unmatched junction bases numbered 13, after V lost 0 bases and J lost 3 bases. This CDR3 comprises 17 residues.

V is TRBV6-6 and J is TRBJ1-2; D is perhaps TRBD1 (5 bases). This CDR3 has 16 residues. Looked up from germline, CDR1 is MNHNY and CDR2 is SVGAGI (reference sequence). V was clipped by 6 bases and J by 2 bases, with 19 bases between them. The CDR3 spells CASSLPSGGGNYGYTF. The CDR3 DNA reads as TGTGCCAGCAGCCTACCATCCGGGGGGGGGAACTATGGCTACACCTTC.

The chain has TRBV5-1 and TRBJ2-1, with D perhaps being TRBD1 or TRBD2 (5 bases each). Germline V gene sequence: CDR1 SGHRS, CDR2 YFSETQ. V shed 0 bases and J shed 5 bases, with 12 bases lying between them. The CDR3 covers 15 residues. The CDR3 DNA reads TGCGCCAGCAGCTTGGACGGGACCCGAGACAATGAGCAGTTCTTC. The encoded protein is CASSLDGTRDNEQFF.

The chain couples TRBV2 to TRBJ2-2, with D maybe TRBD2 (6 bases). CDR3 length: 14 amino acids. V was shortened by 8 bases and J by 0 bases, with 10 bases between the two germline ends. Germline V gene data show CDR1 as SNHLY and CDR2 as FYNNEI. The CDR3 sequence: CASGRTANTGELFF. The CDR3 coding sequence is TGTGCCAGCGGGAGGACGGCGAACACCGGGGAGCTGTTTTTT.